This T cell receptor beta chain was recorded in a study of CD8 T cells in Susac syndrome. Germline CDR1 and CDR2: DFQATT and SNEGSKA (reference sequence). The J segment lost 7 bases and the V segment lost 3 bases, leaving 10 bases of the junction unmatched. The CDR3 runs to 14 residues. Reverse transcription of 0.5 to 1 ug RNA was performed with random hexamers. Using its own MiXCR run on the immunoSEQ multiplex PCR reads, TCRdb lists one record per CDR3 protein. Of about 280,000 distinct CDR3 sequences listed, approximately 84% are singletons. Negative magnetic isolation gave CD8+ and CD4+ cells; FACS enriched CD8+ TEMRA.

The V call is TRBV20-1, the J call TRBJ1-2; 8 bases line up with TRBD1. The receptor was isolated from a human donor with multiple sclerosis. Sequenced material: CD8+ T cells from PBMCs. Written as DNA, the CDR3 is TGCAGTGCTAGGGGGGGACAGGCGAACCTTGGCTACACCTTC. Its translation: CSARGGQANLGYTF.